Below, one TCR beta chain is given with its context. Its antigen is still unknown. The data stem from a study of CD8+ T cells in alopecia areata. Study-wide results and caveats: Scalp repertoires also include resident alphabeta T cells from normal skin.

Per germline, CDR1 MNHNY and CDR2 SVGAGI (reference sequence). With 8 bases removed from V and 5 bases from J, the gap between germline ends came to 13 bases. The CDR3 length is 13 residues. As the sequencing template, cDNA was produced by extracting RNA and reverse transcribing it. Assay: immunoSEQ multiplex PCR; the TCRdb copy retains only in-frame clones and omits some. The sample contains around 210,000 clones, around 65% of which appear only once. The treatment: oral pan-JAK inhibitor, 5-10 mg twice daily. The genes are TRBV6-6 and TRBJ2-1, with D perhaps TRBD2 (6 bases). The origin of this receptor is a human donor with alopecia areata. Sequences were derived from CD4+ T cells sorted from blood, sampled at week 4, from a patient treated with tofacitinib. The CDR3 here is CASWTTLDNEQFF. The CDR3 coding sequence is TGTGCCAGCTGGACTACCCTCGACAATGAGCAGTTCTTC.